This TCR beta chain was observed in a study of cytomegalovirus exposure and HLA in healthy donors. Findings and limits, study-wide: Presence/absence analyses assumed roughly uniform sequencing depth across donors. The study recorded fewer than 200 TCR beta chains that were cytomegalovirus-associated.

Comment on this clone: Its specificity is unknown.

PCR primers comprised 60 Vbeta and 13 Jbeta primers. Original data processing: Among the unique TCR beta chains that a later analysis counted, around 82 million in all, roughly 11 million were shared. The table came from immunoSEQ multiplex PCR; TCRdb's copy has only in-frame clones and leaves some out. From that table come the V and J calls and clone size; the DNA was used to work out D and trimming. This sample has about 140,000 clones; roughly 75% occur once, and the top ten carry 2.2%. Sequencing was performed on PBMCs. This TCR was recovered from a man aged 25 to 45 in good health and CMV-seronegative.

This CDR3 is CAISLGLAGTYEQYF. The CDR3 region has the DNA TGTGCCATCAGTCTGGGACTAGCGGGAACCTACGAGCAGTACTTC. The chain recombines TRBV10-3 with TRBJ2-7; 13 nucleotides match TRBD2. The CDR3 is made up of 15 amino acids. CDR1 is ENHRY and CDR2 is SYGVKD in the germline V gene. The V segment lost 5 bases and the J segment 2 bases; nucleotides outside the gene matches: 3.